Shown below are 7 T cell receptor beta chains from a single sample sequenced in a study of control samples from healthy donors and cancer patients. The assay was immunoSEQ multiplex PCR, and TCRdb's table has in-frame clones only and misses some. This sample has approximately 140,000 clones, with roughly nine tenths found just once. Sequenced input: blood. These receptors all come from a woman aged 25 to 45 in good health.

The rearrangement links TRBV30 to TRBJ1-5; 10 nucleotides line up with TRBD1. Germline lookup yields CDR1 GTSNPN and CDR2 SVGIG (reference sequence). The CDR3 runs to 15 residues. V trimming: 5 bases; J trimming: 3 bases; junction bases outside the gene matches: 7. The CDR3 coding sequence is TGTGCCTGGTCTCCGGGACAGGGGACCAATCAGCCCCAGCATTTT. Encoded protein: CAWSPGQGTNQPQHF. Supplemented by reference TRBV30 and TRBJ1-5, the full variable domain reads SQTIHQWPATLVQPVGSPLSLECTVEGTSNPNLYWYRQAAGRGLQLLFYSVGIGQISSEVPQNLSASRPQDRQFILSSKKLLLSDSGFYLCAWSPGQGTNQPQHFGDGTRLSIL.

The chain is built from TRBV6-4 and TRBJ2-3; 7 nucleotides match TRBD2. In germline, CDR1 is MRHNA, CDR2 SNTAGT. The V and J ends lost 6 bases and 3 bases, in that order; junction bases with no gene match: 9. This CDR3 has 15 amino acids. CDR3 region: CASSQGREFTDTQYF. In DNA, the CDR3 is TGTGCCAGCAGCCAAGGGCGGGAGTTTACAGATACGCAGTATTTT.

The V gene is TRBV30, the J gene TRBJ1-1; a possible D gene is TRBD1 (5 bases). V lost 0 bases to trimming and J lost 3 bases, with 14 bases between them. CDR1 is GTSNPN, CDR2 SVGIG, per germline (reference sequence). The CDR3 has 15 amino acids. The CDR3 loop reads CAWSVMPGGDTEAFF. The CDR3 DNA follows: TGTGCCTGGAGTGTAATGCCGGGGGGGGACACTGAAGCTTTCTTT. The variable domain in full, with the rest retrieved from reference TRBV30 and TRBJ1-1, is SQTIHQWPATLVQPVGSPLSLECTVEGTSNPNLYWYRQAAGRGLQLLFYSVGIGQISSEVPQNLSASRPQDRQFILSSKKLLLSDSGFYLCAWSVMPGGDTEAFFGQGTRLTVV.

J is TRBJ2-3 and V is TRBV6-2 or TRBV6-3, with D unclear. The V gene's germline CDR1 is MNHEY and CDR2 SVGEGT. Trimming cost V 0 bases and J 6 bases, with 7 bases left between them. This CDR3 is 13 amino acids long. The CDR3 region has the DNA TGTGCCAGCAGTTACTCGACTTACGATACGCAGTATTTT. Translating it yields CASSYSTYDTQYF.

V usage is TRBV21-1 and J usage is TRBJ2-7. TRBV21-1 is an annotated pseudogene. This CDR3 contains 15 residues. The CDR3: CASSNNRDGSYEQYF. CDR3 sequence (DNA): TGTGCCAGCAGCAATAATAGGGACGGATCCTACGAGCAGTACTTC.

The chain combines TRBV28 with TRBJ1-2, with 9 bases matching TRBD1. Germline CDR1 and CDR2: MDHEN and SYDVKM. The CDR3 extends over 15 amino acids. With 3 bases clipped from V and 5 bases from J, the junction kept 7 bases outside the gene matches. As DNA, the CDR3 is TGTGCCAGCAGTTTCGCCGGGACAGGGAATTATGGCTACACCTTC. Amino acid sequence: CASSFAGTGNYGYTF.

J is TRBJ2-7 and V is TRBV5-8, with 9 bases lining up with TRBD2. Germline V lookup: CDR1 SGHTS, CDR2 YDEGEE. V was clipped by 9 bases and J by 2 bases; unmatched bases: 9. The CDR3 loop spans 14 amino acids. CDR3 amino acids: CATHRLAVPYEQYF. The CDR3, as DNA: TGTGCCACCCACCGACTAGCGGTCCCCTACGAGCAGTACTTC.